These T cell receptor beta chains were read from a single sample in a study of CD8 T cells in ankylosing spondylitis. TCRdb reprocessed the 5' RACE reads with MiXCR, giving one entry per CDR3 protein. In the table there are tens of thousands of distinct CDR3 sequences, 7.2% of which are singletons. The sample comprised blood, either unsorted or a sorted T cell fraction (not recorded which). These receptors were taken from a male donor with ankylosing spondylitis or in good health (not recorded which). CDR3s include the opening cysteine and the closing phenylalanine or tryptophan. A D gene is named only where the DNA matches it firmly. Clone size is given for some rows only: seen once, a few or many times, or a class if the clone is expanded.

.	TRBV19	many	TRBJ1-5	TGTGCCAGTAGCCTGTATGGGGATAGTCAGCCCCAGCATTTT	CASSLYGDSQPQHF
TRBD2	TRBV10-3	many	TRBJ2-7	TGTGCCATCATGGCCGGGACTAGCGGCTACGAGCAGTACTTC	CAIMAGTSGYEQYF
TRBD1	TRBV19	.	TRBJ2-1	TGTGCCAGCAGACAGGGGGGGAACAATGAGCAGTTCTTC	CASRQGGNNEQFF
TRBD2	TRBV20-1	many	TRBJ2-7	TGCAGTGCTAGGGTCGGACTAGCGGGAGGGTACGAGCAGTACTTC	CSARVGLAGGYEQYF
TRBD2	TRBV29-1	many	TRBJ2-1	TGCAGCGTCTCGAGCGGGAGGGTATCGGAGCAGTTCTTC	CSVSSGRVSEQFF
.	TRBV29-1	many	TRBJ1-2	TGCAGCGTCGTTGGGGCGGCGGCGAAGGGAAACTATGGCTACACCTTC	CSVVGAAAKGNYGYTF
.	TRBV5-1	many	TRBJ2-3	TGCGCCAGCAGCTTGGGGCCCACAATTACGGGAACAGATACGCAGTATTTT	CASSLGPTITGTDTQYF
.	TRBV29-1	many	TRBJ1-3	TGCAGCGTTGAAGGGACCGTGGGAAACACCATATATTTT	CSVEGTVGNTIYF
.	TRBV5-6	medium-sized	TRBJ2-1	TGTGCCAGCAGCTTCTACAGCGGTAATGAGCAGTTCTTC	CASSFYSGNEQFF
.	TRBV14	many	TRBJ2-3	TGTGCCAGCAGCCCCGGTGGGAACACAGATACGCAGTATTTT	CASSPGGNTDTQYF
.	TRBV7-7	medium-sized	TRBJ2-7	TGTGCCAGCAGCCCCGGGACGGGGGCCTACGAGCAGTACTTC	CASSPGTGAYEQYF
TRBD2	TRBV5-1	many	TRBJ2-2	TGCGCCAGCAGCCCCAGGAGCGGGGTCCAACCCGGGGAGCTGTTTTTT	CASSPRSGVQPGELFF
TRBD2	TRBV6-5	many	TRBJ2-7	TGTGCCAGCAGGGTAGCGGGAGACGAGCAGTACTTC	CASRVAGDEQYF
TRBD1	TRBV5-1	many	TRBJ2-7	TGCGCCAGCAGCTTGGCCACAGGGGACTACGAGCAGTACTTC	CASSLATGDYEQYF
TRBD2	TRBV20-1	many	TRBJ2-7	TGCAGTGTTATTAGCCAACTAGCGGGTAGCGAGCAGTACTTC	CSVISQLAGSEQYF
.	TRBV28	once	TRBJ2-1	TGTGCCAGGGGTGCTGGATCACGGAATGAGCAGTTCTTC	CARGAGSRNEQFF
.	TRBV4-2	many	TRBJ2-4	TGTGCCAGCAGCCAAGGGGACACCGCATCGAATCTAGCCAAAAACATTCAGTACTTC	CASSQGDTASNLAKNIQYF
TRBD2	TRBV19	many	TRBJ2-3	TGTGCCAGTAGCCTCCTTGGCGGGGGAAGCACAGATACGCAGTATTTT	CASSLLGGGSTDTQYF
TRBD1	TRBV20-1	few	TRBJ2-7	TGCAGTGCTGCTCGGACAGGGTCCTACGAGCAGTACTTC	CSAARTGSYEQYF
TRBD1	TRBV28	many	TRBJ1-1	TGTGCCAGCAGTTTATCAGGGACAGGGGTTAACACTGAAGCTTTCTTT	CASSLSGTGVNTEAFF
TRBD1	TRBV18	many	TRBJ2-7	TGTGCCAGCTCGCGATCCGGGACAGGGTTCGAGCGAGAGCAGTACTTC	CASSRSGTGFEREQYF
TRBD2	TRBV30	many	TRBJ2-2	TGTGCCTGGAGTGAAGGGCTAGCGGGAGCCTACACCGGGGAGCTGTTTTTT	CAWSEGLAGAYTGELFF
TRBD2	TRBV20-1	many	TRBJ2-2	TGCAGTGCTAGAGATGGAAGCGGGAGAGATACCGGGGAGCTGTTTTTT	CSARDGSGRDTGELFF
TRBD1	TRBV3-1	.	TRBJ2-1	TGTGCCAGCAGCCCAAGTAGGGGGCGTTACAATGAGCAGTTCTTC	CASSPSRGRYNEQFF
.	TRBV4-2	many	TRBJ1-1	TGTGCCAGCAGCCAAGATGCGGGACCCTACTCGAACACTGAAGCTTTCTTT	CASSQDAGPYSNTEAFF
TRBD2	TRBV7-6	.	TRBJ2-3	TGTGCCAGCAGCCGAGGACTAGCGGGAGGAGCAGATACGCAGTATTTT	CASSRGLAGGADTQYF
.	TRBV28	.	TRBJ2-3	TGTGCCAGCTCCAATCGCAGGGTCGGAGATACGCAGTATTTT	CASSNRRVGDTQYF